This note documents a single T cell receptor beta chain sequence. Its antigen is still unknown. Germline V gene sequence: CDR1 SGHRS, CDR2 YFSETQ. This CDR3 is built from 17 residues. V shed 0 bases and J 5 bases; nucleotides not matched to a gene: 10. Time point denoted: cycle 4 day 1 (C4D1), after six to seven weeks of nivolumab. All trial patients relapsed after autologous stem cell transplantation. This entry comes from a study of PD-1 blockade in classical Hodgkin lymphoma. Study background: The patients were dosed with nivolumab 3 mg/kg, infused intravenously every 2 weeks. Whole-study findings and limits: Underlying causes for the observed repertoire differences were not defined, possibly disease activity or prior therapy.

The table came from immunoSEQ multiplex PCR; TCRdb's copy has only in-frame clones and leaves some out. The repertoire holds about 21,000 clones, with approximately 85% as singletons. The chain recombines TRBV5-1 with TRBJ2-7; 11 nucleotides agree with TRBD2. This clonotype was obtained from a human donor with classical Hodgkin lymphoma. The starting material was peripheral blood mononuclear cells (PBMCs), obtained before the fourth cycle of nivolumab. The CDR3 DNA sequence: TGCGCCAGCAGCTTGGCAACTAGCGGGGGCCCTAACCACGAGCAGTACTTC. Amino acids: CASSLATSGGPNHEQYF.